This T cell receptor beta chain is from a study of blood T cell repertoires in COVID-19. Study in general: Spain, Italy and the United States supplied samples that represented acute and convalescent COVID-19.

The CDR3 runs 15 residues. The V gene's germline CDR1 is SGHTA and CDR2 FQGNSA. The germline V and J ends were trimmed by 1 base and 4 bases, with 13 bases remaining between them. One Seattle source followed patients from active infection through their disease course. Original processing methods: The authors estimated nucleated cell counts from reference gene primer amplification. Assay used: immunoSEQ multiplex PCR; TCRdb lists only in-frame clones, some missing. V and J calls and clone size follow that table, whereas D and trimming were derived from the DNA. The sample includes nearly 350,000 clones, over 80% of them seen just once.

The sequenced sample was peripheral blood. This sequence originates from a woman aged 50 to 60 with COVID-19, enrolled during active disease. This chain connects TRBV7-2 to TRBJ1-1, with D perhaps TRBD1 (6 bases). CDR3 DNA sequence: TGTGCCAGCAGCTTAGTAAGGGGGTTGGTCACTGAAGCTTTCTTT. Protein product: CASSLVRGLVTEAFF. Based on the CDR3 plus reference TRBV7-2 and TRBJ1-1, the full variable domain is GAGVSQSPSNKVTEKGKDVELRCDPISGHTALYWYRQSLGQGLEFLIYFQGNSAPDKSGLPSDRFSAERTGGSVSTLTIQRTQQEDSAVYLCASSLVRGLVTEAFFGQGTRLTVV.